This paragraph reports one TCR beta chain. Patients of the Seattle cohort, enrolled during active infection, were followed longitudinally. The data derive from a study of blood T cell repertoires in COVID-19. Clones were read by immunoSEQ multiplex PCR, and TCRdb kept only the in-frame ones, dropping some. In the table there are some 150,000 clones, 65% to 90% of which are singletons. Germline CDR1 reads MNHEY; CDR2 reads SVGAGI. V gave up 6 bases and J gave up 6 bases, with 7 bases separating them. CDR3 size: 11 residues. The rearrangement uses TRBV6-5 and TRBJ2-3; D gene unclear. The material sequenced was peripheral blood. The sequence derives from an older woman with COVID-19, enrolled during active disease. DNA for the CDR3: TGTGCCAGCAGGAACATCGATACGCAGTATTTT. Protein product: CASRNIDTQYF.